The clone carrying this T cell receptor beta chain was seen more than once but under ten times. As yet, its antigen is unknown. Germline values: CDR1 MDHEN, CDR2 SYDVKM. This CDR3 has 12 residues. The ends were cut back, 5 bases at V and 6 bases at J, with 8 bases in the middle. The sample is drawn from a study of cytomegalovirus exposure and HLA in healthy donors. Study-wide results and caveats: Common viral pathogens seemed, in a later analysis, to connect with several of the most significant clusters. According to a later analysis, donors in an Asian-associated ancestry cluster reportedly had fewer N-insertions than the roughly 630-donor mean.

The PCR made use of 60 Vbeta and 13 Jbeta primers. TCRdb keeps only in-frame clones here, not all; method: immunoSEQ multiplex PCR. The data hold approximately 72,000 clones, with 65% to 70% observed a single time. The source material was PBMCs. This chain uses TRBV28 with TRBJ1-5; tentatively, D is TRBD1 (5 bases). This clonotype was obtained from a man aged 35 to 55 in good health and CMV-seropositive. The CDR3: CASSEQGQPQHF. The CDR3 bases are TGTGCCAGCAGTGAGCAGGGTCAGCCCCAGCATTTT.